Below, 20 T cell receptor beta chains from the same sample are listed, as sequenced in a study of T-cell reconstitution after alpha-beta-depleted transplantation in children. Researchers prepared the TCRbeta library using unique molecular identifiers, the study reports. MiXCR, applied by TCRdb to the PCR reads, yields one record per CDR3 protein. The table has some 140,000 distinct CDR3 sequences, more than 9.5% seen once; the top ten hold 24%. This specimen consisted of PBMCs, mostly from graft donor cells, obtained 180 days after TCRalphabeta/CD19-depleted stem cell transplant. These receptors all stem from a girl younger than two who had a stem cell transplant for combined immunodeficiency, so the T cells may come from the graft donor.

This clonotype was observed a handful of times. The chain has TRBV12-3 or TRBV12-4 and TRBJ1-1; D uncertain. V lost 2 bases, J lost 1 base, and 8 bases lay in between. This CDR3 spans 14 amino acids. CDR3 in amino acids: CASSLRWKNTEAFF. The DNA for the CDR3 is TGTGCCAGCAGTTTAAGGTGGAAGAACACTGAAGCTTTCTTT.

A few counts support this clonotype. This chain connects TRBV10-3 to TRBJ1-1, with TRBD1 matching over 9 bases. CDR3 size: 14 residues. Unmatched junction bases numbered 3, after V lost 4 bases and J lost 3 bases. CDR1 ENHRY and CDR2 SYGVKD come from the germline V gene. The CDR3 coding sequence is TGTGCCATCAGTGGGGGACAGGGTCACACTGAAGCTTTCTTT. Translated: CAISGGQGHTEAFF.

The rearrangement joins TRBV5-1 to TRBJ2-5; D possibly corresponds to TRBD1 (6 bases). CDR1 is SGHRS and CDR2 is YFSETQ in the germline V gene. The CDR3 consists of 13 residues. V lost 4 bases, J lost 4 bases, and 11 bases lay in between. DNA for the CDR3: TGCGCCAGCAGCCCCGGACAGCGAGAGACCCAGTACTTC. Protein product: CASSPGQRETQYF.

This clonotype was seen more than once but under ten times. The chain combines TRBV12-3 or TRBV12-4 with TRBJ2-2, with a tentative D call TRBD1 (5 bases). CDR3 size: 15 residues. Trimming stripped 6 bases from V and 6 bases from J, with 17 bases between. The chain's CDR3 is CASSPTRAGPGELFF. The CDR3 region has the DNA TGTGCCAGCAGCCCAACCCGGGCAGGGCCCGGGGAGCTGTTTTTT.

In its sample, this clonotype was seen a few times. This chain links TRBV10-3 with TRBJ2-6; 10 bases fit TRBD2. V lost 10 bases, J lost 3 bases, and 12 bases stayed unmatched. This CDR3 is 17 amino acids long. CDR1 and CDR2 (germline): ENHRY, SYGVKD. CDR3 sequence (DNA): TGTGCCACCTATCGACTAGCGGGCCTAGGTGGGGCCAACGTCCTGACTTTC. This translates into CATYRLAGLGGANVLTF.

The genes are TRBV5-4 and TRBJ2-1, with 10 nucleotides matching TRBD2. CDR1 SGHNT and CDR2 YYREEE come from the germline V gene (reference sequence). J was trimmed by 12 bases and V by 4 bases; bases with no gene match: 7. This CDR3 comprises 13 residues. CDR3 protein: CASSIGTSDRQFF. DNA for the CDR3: TGTGCCAGCAGCATCGGGACTAGCGATCGGCAGTTCTTC. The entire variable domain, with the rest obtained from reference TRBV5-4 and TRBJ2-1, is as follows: ETGVTQSPTHLIKTRGQQVTLRCSSQSGHNTVSWYQQALGQGPQFIFQYYREEENGRGNFPPRFSGLQFPNYSSELNVNALELDDSALYLCASSIGTSDRQFFGPGTRLTVL.

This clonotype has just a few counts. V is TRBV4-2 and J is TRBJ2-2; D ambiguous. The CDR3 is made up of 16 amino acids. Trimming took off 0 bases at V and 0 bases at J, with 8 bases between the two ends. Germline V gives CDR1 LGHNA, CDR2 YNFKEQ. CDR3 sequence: CASSQEGRANTGELFF. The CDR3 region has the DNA TGTGCCAGCAGCCAAGAGGGTAGGGCGAACACCGGGGAGCTGTTTTTT.

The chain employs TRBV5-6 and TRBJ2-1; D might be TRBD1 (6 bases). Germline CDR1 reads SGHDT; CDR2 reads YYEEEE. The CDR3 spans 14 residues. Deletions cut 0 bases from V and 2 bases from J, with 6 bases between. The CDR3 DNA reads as TGTGCCAGCAGCTTGGGGACAGCCTACAATGAGCAGTTCTTC. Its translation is CASSLGTAYNEQFF.

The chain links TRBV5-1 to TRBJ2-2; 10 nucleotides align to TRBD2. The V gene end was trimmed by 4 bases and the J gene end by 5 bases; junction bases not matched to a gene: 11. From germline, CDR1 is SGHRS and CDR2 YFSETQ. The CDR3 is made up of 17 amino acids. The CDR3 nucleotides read TGCGCCAGCAGCCCAGGGACTAGCGCTTCCAAAACCGGGGAGCTGTTTTTT. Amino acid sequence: CASSPGTSASKTGELFF.

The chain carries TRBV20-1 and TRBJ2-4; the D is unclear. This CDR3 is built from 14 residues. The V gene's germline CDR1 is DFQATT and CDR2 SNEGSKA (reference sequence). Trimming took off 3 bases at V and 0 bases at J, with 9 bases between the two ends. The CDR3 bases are TGCAGTGCTAGGGTGTTGCTAGCCAAAAACATTCAGTACTTC. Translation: CSARVLLAKNIQYF.

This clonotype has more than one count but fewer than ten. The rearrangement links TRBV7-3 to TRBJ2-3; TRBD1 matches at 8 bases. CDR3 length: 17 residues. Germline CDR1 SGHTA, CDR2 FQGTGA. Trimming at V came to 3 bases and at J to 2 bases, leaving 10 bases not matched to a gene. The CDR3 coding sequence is TGTGCCAGCAGCTTTTCTACGACAGGGGCATTCACAGATACGCAGTATTTT. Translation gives CASSFSTTGAFTDTQYF.

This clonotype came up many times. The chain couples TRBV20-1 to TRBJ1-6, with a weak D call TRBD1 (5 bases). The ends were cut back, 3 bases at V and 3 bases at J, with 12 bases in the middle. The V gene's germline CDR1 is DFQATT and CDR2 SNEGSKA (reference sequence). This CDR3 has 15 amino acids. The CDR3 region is CSASFAGNYNSPLHF. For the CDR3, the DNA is TGCAGTGCTAGTTTTGCAGGGAACTATAATTCACCCCTCCACTTT.

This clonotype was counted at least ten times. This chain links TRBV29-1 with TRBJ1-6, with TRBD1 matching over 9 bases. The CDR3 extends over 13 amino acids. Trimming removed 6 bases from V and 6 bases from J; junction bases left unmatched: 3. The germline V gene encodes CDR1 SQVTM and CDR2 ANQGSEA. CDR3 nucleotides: TGCAGCGTGTCGACAGGGGGTAATTCACCCCTCCACTTT. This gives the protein CSVSTGGNSPLHF.

The CDR3 protein is CASSFGGAKNIQYF. CDR3 nucleotides: TGTGCCAGCAGCTTCGGAGGGGCCAAAAACATTCAGTACTTC. The J gene is TRBJ2-4, the V gene TRBV7-8; D possibly corresponds to TRBD2 (6 bases). Germline loops: CDR1 SGHVS, CDR2 FQNEAQ. The CDR3 totals 14 residues. V shed 3 bases and J shed 1 base, with 7 bases lying between them.

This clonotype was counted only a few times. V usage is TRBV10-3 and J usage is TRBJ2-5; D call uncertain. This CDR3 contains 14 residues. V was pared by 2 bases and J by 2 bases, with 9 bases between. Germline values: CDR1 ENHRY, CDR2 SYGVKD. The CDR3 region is CAISETSEQETQYF. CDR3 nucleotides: TGTGCCATCAGTGAGACTTCGGAACAAGAGACCCAGTACTTC.

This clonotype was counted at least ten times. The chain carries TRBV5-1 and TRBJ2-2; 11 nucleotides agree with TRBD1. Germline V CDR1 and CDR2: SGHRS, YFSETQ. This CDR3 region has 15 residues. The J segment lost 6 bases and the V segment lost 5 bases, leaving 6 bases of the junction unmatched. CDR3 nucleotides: TGCGCCAGCAGAAATGGACAGGGGGCCTCCGGGGAGCTGTTTTTT. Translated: CASRNGQGASGELFF. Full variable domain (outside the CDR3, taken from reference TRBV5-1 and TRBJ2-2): KAGVTQTPRYLIKTRGQQVTLSCSPISGHRSVSWYQQTPGQGLQFLFEYFSETQRNKGNFPGRFSGRQFSNSRSEMNVSTLELGDSALYLCASRNGQGASGELFFGEGSRLTVL.

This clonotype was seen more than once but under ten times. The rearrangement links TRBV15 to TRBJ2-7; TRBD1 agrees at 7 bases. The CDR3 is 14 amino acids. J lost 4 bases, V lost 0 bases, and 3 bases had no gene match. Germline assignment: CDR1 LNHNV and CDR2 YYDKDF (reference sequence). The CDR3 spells CATSRENRGYEQYF. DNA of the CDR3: TGTGCCACCAGCAGAGAAAACAGGGGATACGAGCAGTACTTC.

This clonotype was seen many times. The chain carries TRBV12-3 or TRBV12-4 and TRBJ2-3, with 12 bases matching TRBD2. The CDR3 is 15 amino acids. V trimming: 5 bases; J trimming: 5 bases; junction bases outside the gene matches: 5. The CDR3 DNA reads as TGTGCCAGCAGTACCACACTAGCGGGAGGAGATACGCAGTATTTT. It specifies CASSTTLAGGDTQYF.

The CDR3 spells CASSPGLAGGQDEQYF. CDR3 nucleotides: TGTGCCAGCAGCCCGGGACTAGCGGGGGGGCAAGACGAGCAGTACTTC. The genes are TRBV7-2 and TRBJ2-7; 16 nucleotides align to TRBD2. The CDR3 is 16 residues long. V lost 5 bases to trimming and J lost 5 bases; unmatched junction nucleotides: 6. Germline CDR1 is SGHTA and CDR2 is FQGNSA.

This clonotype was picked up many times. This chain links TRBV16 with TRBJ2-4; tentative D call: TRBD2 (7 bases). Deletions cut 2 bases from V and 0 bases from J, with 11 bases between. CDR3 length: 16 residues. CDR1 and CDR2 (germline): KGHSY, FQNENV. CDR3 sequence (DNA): TGTGCCAGCAGCCAAGGCCGGGGGGCAGCCAAAAACATTCAGTACTTC. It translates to CASSQGRGAAKNIQYF.